These 26 T cell receptor beta chains came from one sample sequenced in a study of T cell repertoires in cytomegalovirus infection. TCRdb reprocessed the reads with MiXCR, giving one entry per CDR3 protein. The sample holds fewer than 70,000 distinct CDR3 sequences, around 27% seen once. The antigens of these receptors remain unknown. The source material was CD8+ T cells from cultured PBMCs, sampled from culture after CMV antigen stimulation. Receptors originate from a human donor in good health (CMV status not recorded). Some clones in this sample may be carry-over from other donors' samples.

This chain joins TRBV4-1 and TRBJ2-7; 11 nucleotides match TRBD2. V gave up 2 bases and J gave up 2 bases; unmatched junction bases: 8. The CDR3 has 17 residues. CDR1 and CDR2 (germline): MGHRA, YSYEKL. CDR3 region: CASSQNVPGLAAYEQYF. DNA for the CDR3: TGCGCCAGCAGCCAAAACGTGCCGGGACTAGCGGCCTACGAGCAGTACTTC.

The rearrangement uses TRBV24-1 and TRBJ2-5; no reliable D call. From germline, CDR1 is KGHDR and CDR2 SFDVKD. The CDR3 spans 15 residues. The V gene lost 2 bases and the J gene lost 3 bases, with 12 bases spanning the gap. The CDR3 loop reads CATSDWANGKETQYF. In DNA form, the CDR3 reads TGTGCCACCAGTGATTGGGCCAACGGTAAAGAGACCCAGTACTTC.

This rearrangement joins TRBV28 to TRBJ1-5, with D possibly being TRBD1 (6 bases). Deletions cut 3 bases from V and 3 bases from J, with 21 bases between. Per the germline V gene, CDR1 is MDHEN and CDR2 is SYDVKM. The CDR3 length is 18 residues. The CDR3 region has the DNA TGTGCCAGCAGTTTCGGTGCCAGGCGGGGGGCGGTCAATCAGCCCCAGCATTTT. Its translation is CASSFGARRGAVNQPQHF.

This rearrangement joins TRBV27 to TRBJ2-3; no reliable D call. Trimming took off 2 bases at V and 5 bases at J, with 8 bases between the two ends. Germline loops: CDR1 MNHEY, CDR2 SMNVEV (reference sequence). The CDR3 sequence is 13 residues long. CDR3: CASSLVEGDTQYF. The CDR3 DNA reads as TGTGCCAGCAGTTTAGTCGAAGGAGATACGCAGTATTTT.

There are many counts of this clonotype. The chain is built from TRBV7-6 and TRBJ2-1, with TRBD2 as a possible D gene (6 bases). From germline, CDR1 is SGHVS and CDR2 FNYEAQ. The CDR3 contains 15 residues. Trimming left V 1 base short and J 4 bases short, with 11 bases between. CDR3 sequence reads: CASSLGRGAYNEQFF. Written as DNA, the CDR3 is TGTGCCAGCAGCTTAGGGCGGGGTGCTTACAATGAGCAGTTCTTC.

This clonotype was counted a few times. The chain is built from TRBV6-2 or TRBV6-3 and TRBJ2-1; 7 bases match TRBD2. Germline CDR1 reads MNHEY; CDR2 reads SVGEGT. The V segment lost 7 bases and the J segment 4 bases; nucleotides outside the gene matches: 10. CDR3 length: 15 amino acids. CDR3 protein: CASITGGGSYNEQFF. DNA for the CDR3: TGTGCCAGCATCACGGGCGGGGGATCTTACAATGAGCAGTTCTTC.

This clonotype appeared a few times. The rearrangement uses TRBV11-2 and TRBJ2-7; D may correspond to TRBD1 or TRBD2 (6 bases each). V gave up 3 bases and J gave up 0 bases, with 9 bases separating them. The CDR3 totals 14 residues. Per germline, CDR1 SGHAT and CDR2 FQNNGV. The CDR3 loop is CASSLGGTSYEQYF. DNA for the CDR3: TGTGCCAGCAGCTTGGGGGGCACCTCCTACGAGCAGTACTTC. Looking up the rest from reference TRBV11-2 and TRBJ2-7 gives the full variable domain: EAGVAQSPRYKIIEKRQSVAFWCNPISGHATLYWYQQILGQGPKLLIQFQNNGVVDDSQLPKDRFSAERLKGVDSTLKIQPAKLEDSAVYLCASSLGGTSYEQYFGPGTRLTVT.

A single count supports this clonotype. The V call is TRBV27, the J call TRBJ2-7; possibly TRBD1 or TRBD2 for D (5 bases each). Looked up from germline, CDR1 is MNHEY and CDR2 is SMNVEV (reference sequence). Trimming stripped 8 bases from V and 0 bases from J, with 20 bases between. This CDR3 contains 16 residues. This CDR3 is CASSKNEGTSSYEQYF. The DNA for the CDR3 is TGTGCCAGCTCTAAGAATGAGGGGACCAGCTCCTACGAGCAGTACTTC.

This chain uses TRBV6-6 with TRBJ2-2; 7 bases agree with TRBD2. Germline V gives CDR1 MNHNY, CDR2 SVGAGI (reference sequence). The CDR3 is 18 residues long. Losses at the gene ends were 2 bases for V and 0 bases for J; bases not matched to a gene: 9. This CDR3 is CASSYAGARGANTGELFF. In nucleotides, the CDR3 is TGTGCCAGCAGTTACGCGGGAGCGAGGGGTGCGAACACCGGGGAGCTGTTTTTT.

Only a few counts were recorded for this clonotype. The chain carries TRBV2 and TRBJ2-2; the D gene is possibly TRBD2 (5 bases). This CDR3 region has 12 residues. Trimming stripped 10 bases from V and 5 bases from J, with 11 bases between. Germline V gives CDR1 SNHLY, CDR2 FYNNEI. The CDR3 loop reads CAIASGTGELFF. CDR3 DNA sequence: TGTGCCATCGCCTCGGGGACCGGGGAGCTGTTTTTT. Combining the CDR3 with reference TRBV2 and TRBJ2-2 gives the whole variable domain EPEVTQTPSHQVTQMGQEVILRCVPISNHLYFYWYRQILGQKVEFLVSFYNNEISEKSEIFDDQFSVERPDGSNFTLKIRSTKLEDSAMYFCAIASGTGELFFGEGSRLTVL.

The V call is TRBV7-9, the J call TRBJ2-1; 9 nucleotides match TRBD1. V was pared by 5 bases and J by 9 bases, with 20 bases of the junction left unmatched. The germline gives CDR1 SEHNR, CDR2 FQNEAQ (reference sequence). This CDR3 is built from 18 residues. CDR3 nucleotides: TGTGCCAGCAGCAAGAGGGGAGTAGGGGACAGGGCAGAGGGTGAGCAGTTCTTC. This codes for CASSKRGVGDRAEGEQFF.

V gene TRBV27 combines with J gene TRBJ2-7; D is perhaps TRBD1 or TRBD2 (5 bases each). The CDR3 length is 12 residues. V was clipped by 10 bases and J by 2 bases, with 12 bases between them. Germline values: CDR1 MNHEY, CDR2 SMNVEV (reference sequence). CDR3 nucleotide sequence: TGTGCCACCCAGGGACCAACCTACGAGCAGTACTTC. As protein: CATQGPTYEQYF.

This clonotype came up a few times. The gene calls are TRBV5-4 and TRBJ1-1, with D hard to call. The CDR3 consists of 15 residues. Germline values: CDR1 SGHNT, CDR2 YYREEE (reference sequence). Between the trimmed V and J ends, which lost 1 base and 1 base, there was a span of 11 bases. DNA of the CDR3: TGTGCCAGCAGCTTGTCTTCTTCAGGGAACACTGAAGCTTTCTTT. Protein product: CASSLSSSGNTEAFF.

This clonotype counts as medium-sized. V gene TRBV12-3 or TRBV12-4 combines with J gene TRBJ2-3, with D perhaps given as TRBD1 or TRBD2 (5 bases each). V shed 5 bases and J shed 3 bases, with 12 bases lying between them. The CDR3 spans 14 residues. Here the CDR3 reads CASSARGMTDTQYF. The CDR3 nucleotides read TGTGCCAGCAGTGCCCGGGGCATGACAGATACGCAGTATTTT.

This clonotype was observed a handful of times. This sequence joins TRBV27 and TRBJ2-7; 7 bases are a match to TRBD2. Trimming at V came to 5 bases and at J to 2 bases, leaving 9 bases not matched to a gene. Germline-derived CDR1 and CDR2 are MNHEY and SMNVEV (reference sequence). CDR3 length: 15 residues. CDR3 coding DNA: TGTGCCAGCAGTGCCTTAGTGGGAGGGCCCTACGAGCAGTACTTC. Encoded protein: CASSALVGGPYEQYF.

This chain joins TRBV19 and TRBJ1-1; D is perhaps TRBD1 (6 bases). V shed 2 bases and J shed 1 base, with 8 bases lying between them. Germline values: CDR1 LNHDA, CDR2 SQIVND (reference sequence). The CDR3 is 14 residues long. CDR3 nucleotide sequence: TGTGCCAGTAGTATACGACAGGAGAACACTGAAGCTTTCTTT. Protein: CASSIRQENTEAFF. The full variable domain, in which reference TRBV19 and TRBJ1-1 provide the parts outside the CDR3, is DGGITQSPKYLFRKEGQNVTLSCEQNLNHDAMYWYRQDPGQGLRLIYYSQIVNDFQKGDIAEGYSVSREKKESFPLTVTSAQKNPTAFYLCASSIRQENTEAFFGQGTRLTVV.

The rearrangement uses TRBV12-3 or TRBV12-4 and TRBJ2-3; 7 nucleotides line up with TRBD2. V shed 4 bases and J 4 bases; nucleotides not matched to a gene: 11. The CDR3 sequence is 16 residues long. The DNA for the CDR3 is TGTGCCAGCAGTTCCAGGACCACTAGCGTTTCAGATACGCAGTATTTT. This sequence encodes CASSSRTTSVSDTQYF.

This chain links TRBV27 with TRBJ1-5, with 7 bases lining up with TRBD1. The V gene end was trimmed by 5 bases and the J gene end by 6 bases; junction bases not matched to a gene: 4. Germline lookup yields CDR1 MNHEY and CDR2 SMNVEV (reference sequence). The CDR3 covers 13 residues. In nucleotides, the CDR3 is TGTGCCAGCAGTCCCGACAGGGTTCAGCCCCAGCATTTT. Translating it yields CASSPDRVQPQHF.

This chain links TRBV7-9 with TRBJ2-3, with a possible D match to TRBD2 (6 bases). V was trimmed by 5 bases and J by 2 bases, leaving 14 bases between them. Germline V lookup: CDR1 SEHNR, CDR2 FQNEAQ (reference sequence). This CDR3 spans 15 amino acids. CDR3 coding DNA: TGTGCCAGCAGCGAAGCGGGTGGGGCCACAGATACGCAGTATTTT. Encoded protein: CASSEAGGATDTQYF.

This rearrangement joins TRBV4-2 to TRBJ2-2, with TRBD2 identical over 11 bases. J was trimmed by 4 bases and V by 0 bases; bases with no gene match: 7. The CDR3 spans 18 residues. CDR1 and CDR2 from the germline V gene are LGHNA and YNFKEQ. As DNA, the CDR3 is TGTGCCAGCAGCCAAGAGGCTAGCGGGGGGCGGGTCACCGGGGAGCTGTTTTTT. Translating it yields CASSQEASGGRVTGELFF.

This clonotype was picked up many times. The chain has TRBV20-1 and TRBJ1-5, with D possibly matching TRBD1 (5 bases). This CDR3 spans 13 amino acids. The germline V gene encodes CDR1 DFQATT and CDR2 SNEGSKA (reference sequence). V was cut by 3 bases and J by 7 bases, with 13 bases left in between. The CDR3 protein is CSASIGGRQPQHF. The CDR3 DNA is TGCAGTGCTAGTATCGGGGGACGCCAGCCCCAGCATTTT.

This clonotype was detected only a few times. This rearrangement joins TRBV18 to TRBJ2-7, with 7 bases that match TRBD2. Germline CDR1 KGHSH, CDR2 LQKENI. CDR3 length: 14 residues. The V segment lost 5 bases and the J segment 2 bases; nucleotides outside the gene matches: 6. The CDR3 is CASSATSDPYEQYF. In DNA form, the CDR3 reads TGTGCCAGCTCAGCTACTAGCGACCCCTACGAGCAGTACTTC.

The gene calls are TRBV27 and TRBJ2-2; D unclear. Germline V gene lookup returns CDR1 MNHEY and CDR2 SMNVEV (reference sequence). This CDR3 is 11 amino acids long. V gave up 8 bases and J gave up 7 bases, with 8 bases separating them. The CDR3 reads CASGRIGELFF. CDR3 DNA: TGTGCCAGCGGGCGGATCGGGGAGCTGTTTTTT.

About this clonotype: A much bigger clone sits one base away, suggesting this may be a read error. The gene calls are TRBV7-8 and TRBJ1-1; D possibly corresponds to TRBD1 (6 bases). The CDR3 has 15 amino acids. Germline V lookup: CDR1 SGHVS, CDR2 FQNEAQ. Between the trimmed V and J ends, which lost 5 bases and 8 bases, there was a span of 21 bases. The CDR3 DNA reads as TGTGCCAGCAGCGTATCCCCTTGGGGGGCTAGGGAAGCTTTCTTT. The encoded protein is CASSVSPWGAREAFF.

This rearrangement joins TRBV11-2 to TRBJ2-3; the match to TRBD2 covers 10 bases. The V segment lost 0 bases and the J segment 4 bases; nucleotides outside the gene matches: 10. The CDR3 covers 18 residues. Per the germline V gene, CDR1 is SGHAT and CDR2 is FQNNGV. The CDR3 protein is CASSLEGRGLAGADTQYF. The CDR3 DNA follows: TGTGCCAGCAGCTTAGAAGGAAGAGGCCTAGCGGGAGCAGATACGCAGTATTTT. The whole variable domain, filled in from reference TRBV11-2 and TRBJ2-3, reads EAGVAQSPRYKIIEKRQSVAFWCNPISGHATLYWYQQILGQGPKLLIQFQNNGVVDDSQLPKDRFSAERLKGVDSTLKIQPAKLEDSAVYLCASSLEGRGLAGADTQYFGPGTRLTVL.

The sample holds many counts of this clonotype. This chain links TRBV27 with TRBJ1-1, with D uncertain. Germline lookup yields CDR1 MNHEY and CDR2 SMNVEV (reference sequence). The CDR3 is 14 amino acids. V was shortened by 3 bases and J by 4 bases, with 12 bases between the two germline ends. CDR3 nucleotide sequence: TGTGCCAGCAGTTTCCGGAACCTGGGCACTGAAGCTTTCTTT. Its translation: CASSFRNLGTEAFF.